Below, 3 T cell receptor beta chains from the same sample are listed, as sequenced in a study of shared clonotypes between healthy human individuals. Data came from immunoSEQ multiplex PCR; TCRdb stores just in-frame clones and leaves some out. The repertoire holds about 1 million clones, with around 75% as singletons. The sample consisted of memory CD4+ T cells sorted from blood. Subset noted: CD45RA-negative fraction. The receptors shown here come from a man aged 18 to 35 in good health.

The rearrangement uses TRBV9 and TRBJ2-7, with D uncertain. V dropped 2 bases and J dropped 2 bases, with 11 bases sitting between them. The germline V gene encodes CDR1 SGDLS and CDR2 YYNGEE. The CDR3 length is 14 residues. CDR3 nucleotide sequence: TGTGCCAGCAGCGTCACCGGAAGGACCTACGAGCAGTACTTC. This translates into CASSVTGRTYEQYF.

The CDR3, as DNA: TGCGCCAGCAGCTTGGTTGGGACAGGGGTTGATTCACCCCTCCACTTT. The encoded protein is CASSLVGTGVDSPLHF. This rearrangement joins TRBV5-1 to TRBJ1-6; 10 bases match TRBD1. Trimming removed 0 bases from V and 8 bases from J; junction bases left unmatched: 5. From germline, CDR1 is SGHRS and CDR2 YFSETQ. The CDR3 contains 16 residues.

The CDR3 nucleotides read TGTGCCACTAAACAGGGATGGAGCTCCTATAATTCACCCCTCCACTTT. This encodes CATKQGWSSYNSPLHF. This chain links TRBV19 with TRBJ1-6, with a possible D match to TRBD1 (6 bases). Trimming left V 10 bases short and J 0 bases short, with 16 bases between. The germline CDR1 and CDR2 sequences are LNHDA and SQIVND (reference sequence). CDR3 length: 16 residues. Combining the CDR3 with reference TRBV19 and TRBJ1-6 gives the whole variable domain DGGITQSPKYLFRKEGQNVTLSCEQNLNHDAMYWYRQDPGQGLRLIYYSQIVNDFQKGDIAEGYSVSREKKESFPLTVTSAQKNPTAFYLCATKQGWSSYNSPLHFGNGTRLTVT.